These 17 T cell receptor beta chains share one sample of origin, sequenced in a study of blood T cell repertoires in COVID-19. Method: immunoSEQ multiplex PCR; TCRdb's copy keeps in-frame clones and lacks some. The table lists over 200,000 clones, roughly 87% of them singletons. Sample: peripheral blood. Receptors were obtained from a man between 40 and 49 years old with active or convalescent COVID-19.

The rearrangement uses TRBV27 and TRBJ2-3; D unresolved. Trimming pared 4 bases from V and 0 bases from J, leaving 11 bases between. Germline V gene sequence: CDR1 MNHEY, CDR2 SMNVEV (reference sequence). The CDR3 spans 15 residues. Here the CDR3 DNA reads TGTGCCAGCAGTTGGATACAGTCTAGCACAGATACGCAGTATTTT. Encoded protein: CASSWIQSSTDTQYF.

CDR3 in DNA: TGTGCCAGCTCACCAGACGGGGGGTTCACTGAAGCTTTCTTT. The encoded protein is CASSPDGGFTEAFF. The chain combines TRBV18 with TRBJ1-1; tentatively, D is TRBD1 (5 bases). Trimming removed 2 bases from V and 4 bases from J, with 11 bases in between. Germline V lookup: CDR1 KGHSH, CDR2 LQKENI. The CDR3 runs 14 residues.

The CDR3 reads CAISESTGGDYGYTF. In DNA, the CDR3 is TGTGCCATCAGTGAGTCGACAGGGGGCGATTATGGCTACACCTTC. The chain joins TRBV10-3 to TRBJ1-2; 10 bases match TRBD1. The length of the CDR3 is 15 residues. V dropped 0 bases and J dropped 5; count of bases not matched to a gene: 3. Germline CDR1 reads ENHRY; CDR2 reads SYGVKD.

The chain carries TRBV27 and TRBJ1-2; no clear D. The length of the CDR3 is 15 residues. CDR1 and CDR2 (germline): MNHEY, SMNVEV (reference sequence). The V end was cut by 5 bases, the J end by 4 bases, with 17 bases between. In nucleotides, the CDR3 is TGTGCCAGCAGTCTACTACGTGGCGATGTCTATGGCTACACCTTC. Amino acid sequence: CASSLLRGDVYGYTF.

This sequence joins TRBV28 and TRBJ1-5; D may be TRBD1 (6 bases). Germline lookup yields CDR1 MDHEN and CDR2 SYDVKM. Trimming removed 7 bases at V and 3 bases at J, with 13 bases between. The CDR3 loop spans 14 amino acids. The CDR3 DNA follows: TGTGCCAGCACCCCCGACAGGATCAATCAGCCCCAGCATTTT. Residues: CASTPDRINQPQHF.

The chain carries TRBV3-1 (or the pseudogene TRBV3-2) and TRBJ1-2, with D perhaps matching TRBD1 (5 bases). CDR3 length: 13 residues. V was trimmed by 4 bases and J by 8 bases, leaving 14 bases between them. Germline V CDR1 and CDR2: LGHDT, YNNKEL (reference sequence). CDR3 sequence: CASSLSNRQGYTF. The CDR3 DNA reads TGTGCCAGCAGCCTTTCGAATAGACAGGGCTACACCTTC.

Worth noting for this clone: The same CDR3 can be traced to other DNA sequences in this sample. The chain has TRBV7-2 and TRBJ2-7, with D maybe TRBD2 (6 bases). V was clipped by 0 bases and J by 4 bases, with 7 bases between them. Germline values: CDR1 SGHTA, CDR2 FQGNSA. This CDR3 is built from 13 residues. CDR3 nucleotide sequence: TGTGCCAGCAGCTTAGCCGGGGGTTACGAGCAGTACTTC. Translated, it gives CASSLAGGYEQYF.

This clone occurred once. V usage is TRBV28 and J usage is TRBJ2-7; D possibly corresponds to TRBD2 (6 bases). CDR1 is MDHEN, CDR2 SYDVKM, per germline. The CDR3 is made up of 16 amino acids. V was shortened by 6 bases and J by 1 base, with 19 bases between the two germline ends. The CDR3 sequence: CASSTAGTQESYEQYF. In nucleotides, the CDR3 is TGTGCCAGCAGCACCGCCGGGACTCAAGAATCCTACGAGCAGTACTTC.

This clone was found a few times. Other DNA variants within this sample encode the same CDR3. The chain uses TRBV5-4 and TRBJ2-5; 11 bases are shared with TRBD2. V lost 1 base, J lost 3 bases, and 2 bases stayed unmatched. CDR1 is SGHNT, CDR2 YYREEE, per germline (reference sequence). The CDR3 sequence is 15 residues long. The CDR3 sequence is CASSLTSGGEETQYF. The CDR3, as DNA: TGTGCCAGCAGCTTGACTAGCGGGGGAGAAGAGACCCAGTACTTC.

This clone came up a few times. V gene TRBV14 combines with J gene TRBJ1-2; 8 bases fit TRBD1. V shed 5 bases, J shed 8 bases, and the junction held 7 bases outside the gene matches. The CDR3 has 13 amino acids. The V gene's germline CDR1 is SGHDN and CDR2 FVKESK. In DNA, the CDR3 is TGTGCCAGCAGCTCTCAGGGGGCGCGAGGCTACACCTTC. Its protein product is CASSSQGARGYTF.

This rearrangement joins TRBV3-1 (or the pseudogene TRBV3-2) to TRBJ1-6; TRBD1 aligns across 9 bases. CDR1 and CDR2 from the germline V gene are LGHDT and YNNKEL (reference sequence). The CDR3 runs to 16 residues. Trimming took 1 base from V and 9 from J; bases not matched to a gene: 7. For the CDR3, the DNA is TGTGCCAGCAGCCAAGGAGGGACAGGGACGGCTTCACCCCTCCACTTT. This gives the protein CASSQGGTGTASPLHF.

This clone has a single count. The V call is TRBV5-1, the J call TRBJ2-5; D perhaps matches TRBD1 (5 bases). The germline V gene encodes CDR1 SGHRS and CDR2 YFSETQ. The germline V and J ends were trimmed by 6 bases and 1 base, with 13 bases remaining between them. This CDR3 has 14 amino acids. The CDR3, as DNA: TGCGCCAGCAAACCTGTCACAGGCCAAGAGACCCAGTACTTC. Translation gives CASKPVTGQETQYF.

V gene TRBV7-2 combines with J gene TRBJ2-7; TRBD1 is a possible D gene (5 bases). V was shortened by 2 bases and J by 4 bases, with 15 bases between the two germline ends. This CDR3 comprises 15 residues. The germline CDR1 and CDR2 sequences are SGHTA and FQGNSA. CDR3: CASSLRNQGLYEQYF. CDR3 coding DNA: TGTGCCAGCAGCTTAAGGAATCAGGGTCTTTACGAGCAGTACTTC.

The genes are TRBV2 and TRBJ1-2; 8 nucleotides agree with TRBD1. V lost 7 bases to trimming and J lost 8 bases; unmatched junction nucleotides: 21. This CDR3 has 17 residues. Germline loops: CDR1 SNHLY, CDR2 FYNNEI. As DNA, the CDR3 is TGTGCCAGCATCAGAAGGGCAGGGGGCGCAGAGATTAGAGGCTACACCTTC. This translates into CASIRRAGGAEIRGYTF.

This chain links TRBV2 with TRBJ2-3; the match to TRBD2 covers 7 bases. The junction had 2 bases not matched to a gene; V was cut back by 2 bases and J by 3 bases. Germline CDR1 reads SNHLY; CDR2 reads FYNNEI. CDR3 size: 14 residues. The CDR3 region has the DNA TGTGCCAGCAGTGAAACGGGGGGTACAGATACGCAGTATTTT. The encoded protein is CASSETGGTDTQYF.

The chain couples TRBV5-4 to TRBJ2-2; weak D call: TRBD2 (6 bases). Germline V CDR1 and CDR2: SGHNT, YYREEE (reference sequence). The CDR3 has 15 amino acids. V lost 1 base, J lost 2 bases, and 9 bases lay in between. DNA for the CDR3: TGTGCCAGCAGCTTGCCGGGACTCAACACCGGGGAGCTGTTTTTT. Translated: CASSLPGLNTGELFF.

This clone was recorded only once. The chain employs TRBV27 and TRBJ1-5, with D hard to call. Per germline, CDR1 MNHEY and CDR2 SMNVEV (reference sequence). The germline V and J ends were trimmed by 6 bases and 0 bases, with 9 bases remaining between them. The CDR3 runs 14 residues. As DNA, the CDR3 is TGTGCCAGCAGCCGAGATTATAGCAATCAGCCCCAGCATTTT. It specifies CASSRDYSNQPQHF.